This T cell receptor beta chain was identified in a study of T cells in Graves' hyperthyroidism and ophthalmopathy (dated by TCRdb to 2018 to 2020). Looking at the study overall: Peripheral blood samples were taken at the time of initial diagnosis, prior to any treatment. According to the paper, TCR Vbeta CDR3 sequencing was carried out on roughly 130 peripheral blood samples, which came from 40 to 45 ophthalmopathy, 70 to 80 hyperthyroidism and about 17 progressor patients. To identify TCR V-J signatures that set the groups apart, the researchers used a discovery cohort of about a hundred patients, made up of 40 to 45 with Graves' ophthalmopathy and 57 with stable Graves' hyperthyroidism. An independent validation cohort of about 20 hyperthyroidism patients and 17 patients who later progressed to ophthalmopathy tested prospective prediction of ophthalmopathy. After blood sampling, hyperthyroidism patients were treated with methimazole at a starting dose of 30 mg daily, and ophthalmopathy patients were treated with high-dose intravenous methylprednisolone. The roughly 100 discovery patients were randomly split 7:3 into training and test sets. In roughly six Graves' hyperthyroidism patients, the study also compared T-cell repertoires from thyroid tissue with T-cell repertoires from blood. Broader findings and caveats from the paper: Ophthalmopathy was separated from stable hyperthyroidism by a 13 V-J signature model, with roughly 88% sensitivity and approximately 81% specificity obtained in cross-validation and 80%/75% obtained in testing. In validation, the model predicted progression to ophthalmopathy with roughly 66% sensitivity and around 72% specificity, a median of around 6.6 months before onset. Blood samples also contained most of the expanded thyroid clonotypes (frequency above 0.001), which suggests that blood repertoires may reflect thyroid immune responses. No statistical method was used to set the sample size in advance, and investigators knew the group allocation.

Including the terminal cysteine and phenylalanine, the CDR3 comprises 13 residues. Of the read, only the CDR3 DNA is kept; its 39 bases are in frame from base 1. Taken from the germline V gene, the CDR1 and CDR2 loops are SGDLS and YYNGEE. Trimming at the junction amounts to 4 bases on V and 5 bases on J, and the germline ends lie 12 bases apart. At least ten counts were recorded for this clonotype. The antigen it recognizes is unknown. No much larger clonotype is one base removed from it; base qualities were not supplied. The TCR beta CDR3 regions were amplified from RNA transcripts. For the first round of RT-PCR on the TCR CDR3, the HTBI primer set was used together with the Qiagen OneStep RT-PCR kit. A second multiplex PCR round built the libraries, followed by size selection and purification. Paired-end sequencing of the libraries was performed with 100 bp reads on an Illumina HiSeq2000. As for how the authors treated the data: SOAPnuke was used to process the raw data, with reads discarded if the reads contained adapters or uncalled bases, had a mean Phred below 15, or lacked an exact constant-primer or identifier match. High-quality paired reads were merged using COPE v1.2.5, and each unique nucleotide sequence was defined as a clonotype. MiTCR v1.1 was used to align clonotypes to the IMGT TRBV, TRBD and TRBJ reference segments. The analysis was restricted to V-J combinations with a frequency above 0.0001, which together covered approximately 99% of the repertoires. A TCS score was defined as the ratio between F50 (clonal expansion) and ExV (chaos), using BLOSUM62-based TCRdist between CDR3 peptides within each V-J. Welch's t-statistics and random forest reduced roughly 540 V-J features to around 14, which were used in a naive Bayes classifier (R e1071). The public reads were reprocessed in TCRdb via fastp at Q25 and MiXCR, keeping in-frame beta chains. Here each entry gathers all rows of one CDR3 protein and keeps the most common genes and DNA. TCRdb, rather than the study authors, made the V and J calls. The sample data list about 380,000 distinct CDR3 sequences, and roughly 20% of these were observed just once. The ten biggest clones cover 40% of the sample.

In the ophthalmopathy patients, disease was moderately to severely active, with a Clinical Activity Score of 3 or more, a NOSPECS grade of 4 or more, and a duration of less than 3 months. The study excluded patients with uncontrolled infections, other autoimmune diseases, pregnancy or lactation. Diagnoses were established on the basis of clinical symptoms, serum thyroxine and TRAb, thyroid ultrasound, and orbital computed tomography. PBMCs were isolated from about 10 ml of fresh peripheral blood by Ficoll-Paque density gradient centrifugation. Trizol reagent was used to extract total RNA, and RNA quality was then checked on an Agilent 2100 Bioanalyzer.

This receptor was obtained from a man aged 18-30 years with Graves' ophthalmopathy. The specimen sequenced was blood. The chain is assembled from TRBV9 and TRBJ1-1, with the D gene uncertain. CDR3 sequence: CASSFGSATEAFF. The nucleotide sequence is TGTGCCAGCAGCTTTGGGTCTGCGACTGAAGCTTTCTTT.